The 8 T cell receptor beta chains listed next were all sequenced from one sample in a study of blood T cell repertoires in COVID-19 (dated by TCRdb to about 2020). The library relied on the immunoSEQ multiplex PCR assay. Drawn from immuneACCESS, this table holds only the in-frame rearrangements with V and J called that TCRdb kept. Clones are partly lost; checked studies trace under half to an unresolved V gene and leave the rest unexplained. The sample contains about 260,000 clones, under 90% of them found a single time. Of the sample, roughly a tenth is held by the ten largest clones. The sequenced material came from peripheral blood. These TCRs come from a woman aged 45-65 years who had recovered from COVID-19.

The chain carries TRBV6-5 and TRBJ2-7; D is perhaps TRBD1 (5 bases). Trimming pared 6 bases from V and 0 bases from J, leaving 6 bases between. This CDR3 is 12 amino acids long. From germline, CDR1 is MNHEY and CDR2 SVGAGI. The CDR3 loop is CASRGPSYEQYF. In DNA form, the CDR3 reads TGTGCCAGCAGGGGGCCCTCCTACGAGCAGTACTTC.

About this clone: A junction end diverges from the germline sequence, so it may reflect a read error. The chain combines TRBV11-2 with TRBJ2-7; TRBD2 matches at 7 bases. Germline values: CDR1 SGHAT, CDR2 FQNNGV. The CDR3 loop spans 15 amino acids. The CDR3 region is CASSRVGSGVYEQYF. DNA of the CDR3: TGTGCTAGCAGCCGAGTGGGGAGCGGGGTCTACGAGCAGTACTTC.

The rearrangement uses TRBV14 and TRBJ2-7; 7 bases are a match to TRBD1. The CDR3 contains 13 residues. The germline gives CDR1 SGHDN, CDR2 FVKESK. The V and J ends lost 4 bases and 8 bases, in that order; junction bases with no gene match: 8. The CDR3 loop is CASSLGTAGQQYF. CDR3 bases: TGTGCCAGCAGCCTCGGGACAGCCGGCCAGCAGTACTTC. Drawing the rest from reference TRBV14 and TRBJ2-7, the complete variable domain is EAGVTQFPSHSVIEKGQTVTLRCDPISGHDNLYWYRRVMGKEIKFLLHFVKESKQDESGMPNNRFLAERTGGTYSTLKVQPAELEDSGVYFCASSLGTAGQQYFGPGTRLTVT.

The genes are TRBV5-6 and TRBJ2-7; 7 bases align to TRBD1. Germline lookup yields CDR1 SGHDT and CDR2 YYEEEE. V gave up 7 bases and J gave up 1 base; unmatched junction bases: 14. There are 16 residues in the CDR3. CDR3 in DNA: TGTGCCAGCGCTTCCATGGACAGGAAAGCGTCCTACGAGCAGTACTTC. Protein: CASASMDRKASYEQYF.

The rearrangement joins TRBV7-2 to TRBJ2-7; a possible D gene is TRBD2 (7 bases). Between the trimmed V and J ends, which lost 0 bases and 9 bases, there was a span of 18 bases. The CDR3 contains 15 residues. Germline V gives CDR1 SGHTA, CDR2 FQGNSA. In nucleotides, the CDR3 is TGTGCCAGCAGCTTAGCGGGGGGGCTAGCCGGCGGGCAGTACTTC. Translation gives CASSLAGGLAGGQYF.

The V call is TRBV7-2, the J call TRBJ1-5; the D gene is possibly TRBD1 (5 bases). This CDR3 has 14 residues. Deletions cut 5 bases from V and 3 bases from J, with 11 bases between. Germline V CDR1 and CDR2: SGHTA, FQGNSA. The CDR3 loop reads CASSPDRANQPQHF. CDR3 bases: TGTGCCAGCAGCCCCGACAGAGCCAATCAGCCCCAGCATTTT.

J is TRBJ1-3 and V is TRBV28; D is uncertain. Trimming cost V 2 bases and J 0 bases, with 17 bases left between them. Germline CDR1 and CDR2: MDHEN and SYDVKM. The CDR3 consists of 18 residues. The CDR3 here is CASSLGSIRWSSGNTIYF. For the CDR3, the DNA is TGTGCCAGCAGTTTAGGTTCCATCCGTTGGAGCTCTGGAAACACCATATATTTT.

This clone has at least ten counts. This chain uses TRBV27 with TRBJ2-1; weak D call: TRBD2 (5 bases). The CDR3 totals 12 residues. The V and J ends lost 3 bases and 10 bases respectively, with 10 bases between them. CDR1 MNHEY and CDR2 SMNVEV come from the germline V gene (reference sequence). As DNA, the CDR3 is TGTGCCAGCAGTTTGGCTAGCCGGGAGCAGTTCTTC. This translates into CASSLASREQFF.